These 14 T cell receptor beta chains originate from one sample sequenced in a study of cytomegalovirus exposure and HLA in healthy donors. PCR employed 60 Vbeta and 13 Jbeta primers. The table came from immunoSEQ multiplex PCR; TCRdb's copy has only in-frame clones and leaves some out. The sample yields some 100,000 clones, around 75% seen once. The source material was PBMCs. These receptors originate from a male donor in good health and CMV-seropositive.

The CDR3 loop reads CASSELGQGVYTEAFF. CDR3 nucleotides: TGTGCCAGCAGTGAATTAGGACAGGGGGTCTACACTGAAGCTTTCTTT. The genes are TRBV25-1 and TRBJ1-1; 10 bases are shared with TRBD1. The ends lost 1 base at V and 3 bases at J; junction bases unmatched: 5. The CDR3 has 16 amino acids. The germline gives CDR1 MGHDK, CDR2 SYGVNS.

This CDR3 is CASSLDQGGNYGYTF. Written as DNA, the CDR3 is TGTGCCAGCAGCTTGGATCAGGGGGGTAACTATGGCTACACCTTC. The chain carries TRBV5-6 and TRBJ1-2, with TRBD1 identical over 7 bases. The CDR3 totals 15 residues. Germline trimming cut 0 bases from V and 1 base from J; bases unmatched to any gene: 3. Germline V gene sequence: CDR1 SGHDT, CDR2 YYEEEE.

This clone has ten or more counts. V and J are TRBV4-2 and TRBJ2-2; D is uncertain. CDR3 length equals 14 residues. In germline, CDR1 is LGHNA, CDR2 YNFKEQ. V was trimmed by 5 bases and J by 3 bases, leaving 10 bases between them. CDR3 in amino acids: CASSSGWDTGELFF. CDR3 nucleotide sequence: TGTGCCAGCAGCTCAGGTTGGGACACCGGGGAGCTGTTTTTT.

A remark on this clone: At one boundary the junction diverges from the germline segment, which might be a read error. This rearrangement joins TRBV30 to TRBJ2-5; the D gene is possibly TRBD1 (8 bases). The germline CDR1 and CDR2 sequences are GTSNPN and SVGIG (reference sequence). The CDR3 is 16 residues long. The CDR3 DNA follows: TGTGTCTGGAGTGGGGGGGGGTTAACAGGGGGAGAGACCCAGTACTTC. Protein product: CVWSGGGLTGGETQYF.

This clone appeared a few times. The V gene is TRBV14, the J gene TRBJ1-1; D might be TRBD1 (6 bases). The germline V gene has CDR1 SGHDN and CDR2 FVKESK. The ends were cut back, 0 bases at V and 10 bases at J, with 12 bases in the middle. The CDR3 has 13 residues. CDR3 DNA: TGTGCCAGCAGCCAAGATTCGATCAGGGGAGCTTTCTTT. Its translation: CASSQDSIRGAFF.

This clone was picked up a small number of times. The rearrangement links TRBV28 to TRBJ1-4; D is unresolved. CDR3 length: 13 amino acids. Per germline, CDR1 MDHEN and CDR2 SYDVKM. V lost 8 bases and J lost 4, with 11 bases in between. CDR3 residues: CASGPWINEKLFF. The CDR3 DNA reads as TGTGCCAGCGGGCCGTGGATTAATGAAAAACTGTTTTTT.

The chain has TRBV9 and TRBJ2-5, with D uncertain. Germline V gene sequence: CDR1 SGDLS, CDR2 YYNGEE. Trimming stripped 0 bases from V and 5 bases from J, with 8 bases between. The length of the CDR3 is 13 residues. DNA of the CDR3: TGTGCCAGCAGCGTAGCTTCCAGGGAGACCCAGTACTTC. Encoded protein: CASSVASRETQYF.

This rearrangement joins TRBV9 to TRBJ2-3, with D perhaps TRBD2 (5 bases). The CDR3 extends over 16 amino acids. V dropped 0 bases and J dropped 0 bases, with 11 bases sitting between them. Looked up from germline, CDR1 is SGDLS and CDR2 is YYNGEE. CDR3 coding DNA: TGTGCCAGCAGCGTAGAGGGAGCGCTTAGCACAGATACGCAGTATTTT. Translation: CASSVEGALSTDTQYF.

This clone occurred a few times. This chain joins TRBV19 and TRBJ2-3; D unresolved. V was shortened by 5 bases and J by 0 bases, with 18 bases between the two germline ends. The length of the CDR3 is 17 residues. Germline V CDR1 and CDR2: LNHDA, SQIVND (reference sequence). The CDR3 region has the DNA TGTGCCAGTAGTCCCCTTATCCGCCGTAGTAGCACAGATACGCAGTATTTT. This codes for CASSPLIRRSSTDTQYF.

The chain is built from TRBV7-6 and TRBJ2-1; D might be TRBD2 (5 bases). The V gene lost 5 bases and the J gene lost 7 bases, with 21 bases spanning the gap. CDR3 length: 16 amino acids. Germline V gene sequence: CDR1 SGHVS, CDR2 FNYEAQ. This chain's CDR3 is CASSLLARDTENEQFF. For the CDR3, the DNA is TGTGCCAGCAGCCTCCTCGCCCGGGATACTGAGAATGAGCAGTTCTTC.

This chain joins TRBV5-3 and TRBJ2-5; 9 nucleotides match TRBD1. The closer fit of TRBJ2-7 to the DNA end suggests the J call may be wrong. TRBV5-3 is an ORF, and what it does is uncertain. The length of the CDR3 is 14 residues. The CDR3 DNA is TGTGCCAACCCCGGGACAGGGAATAGGTACGAGCAGTACTTC. Translating it yields CANPGTGNRYEQYF.

CDR3 DNA: TGCGCCAGCAGCGGAACAGGGATGGGAGGCTACACCTTC. Its translation is CASSGTGMGGYTF. The chain recombines TRBV4-3 with TRBJ1-2; possible D gene TRBD1, 6 bases. CDR1 and CDR2 from the germline V gene are LGHNA and YSLEER. V lost 5 bases and J lost 8, with 15 bases in between. The CDR3 spans 13 residues.

The rearrangement joins TRBV7-3 to TRBJ1-1; weak D call: TRBD1 (6 bases). CDR1 and CDR2 from the germline V gene are SGHTA and FQGTGA. The V gene lost 5 bases and the J gene lost 0 bases, with 13 bases spanning the gap. The CDR3 consists of 15 residues. The CDR3 DNA reads TGTGCCAGCAGCCCCCAGACAGGCATGAACACTGAAGCTTTCTTT. Residues: CASSPQTGMNTEAFF.

The genes are TRBV7-8 and TRBJ2-5, with a weak D call TRBD1 (5 bases). CDR1 is SGHVS and CDR2 is FQNEAQ in the germline V gene. The CDR3 extends over 14 amino acids. The germline V and J ends were trimmed by 1 base and 7 bases, with 13 bases remaining between them. The CDR3 spells CASSLDTGPGTQYF. CDR3 bases: TGTGCCAGCAGCTTAGATACAGGTCCTGGGACCCAGTACTTC.